These T cell receptor beta chains were read from a single sample in a study of low-dose radiotherapy and immunotherapy resistance in tumors. TCRdb re-called the reads through MiXCR, storing one row per CDR3 protein. The repertoire has tens of thousands of distinct CDR3 sequences, less than 35% of them found once; the top ten carry roughly 11%. This specimen was PBMCs, taken before treatment. All receptors derive from a female donor with ovarian cancer. Both conserved end residues are part of each CDR3. D genes are given only for firm matches. The size field is filled for only some rows; it gives once, few, many or a size class.

>TRBJ2-7|NA|many|TRBV19
TGTGCCAGTAGTATAGGTGGGACGGTCTCCTACGAGCAGTACTTC
CASSIGGTVSYEQYF
>TRBJ2-1|TRBD2|NA|TRBV6-1
TGTGCCAGCAGTGAGACTAGCGGGATTGAGCAGTTCTTC
CASSETSGIEQFF
>TRBJ2-1|NA|many|TRBV4-1
TGCGCCAGCAGCCAAGGCAATGAGCAGTTCTTC
CASSQGNEQFF
>TRBJ2-7|NA|NA|TRBV21-1
TGTGCCAGCAGCATTATAGGACAGGGAGCCTACGAGCAGTACTTC
CASSIIGQGAYEQYF
>TRBJ2-6|NA|many|TRBV14
TGTGCCAGCACCCCAACGGCGCTTGGGGCCAACGTCCTGACTTTC
CASTPTALGANVLTF
>TRBJ2-2|NA|many|TRBV4-1
TGCGCCAGCAGCCAAGCGGGGGCAGGGACCGGGGAGCTGTTTTTT
CASSQAGAGTGELFF
>TRBJ2-1|TRBD1|many|TRBV3-1
TGTGCCAGCAGCTTGGGACAGGGGTCCTACAATGAGCAGTTCTTC
CASSLGQGSYNEQFF
>TRBJ2-1|TRBD2|NA|TRBV6-2/TRBV6-3
TGTGCCAGCAGTTACTCTCCGCCTAGCGGGGTATACAATGAGCAGTTCTTC
CASSYSPPSGVYNEQFF
>TRBJ2-2|NA|many|TRBV21-1
TGTGCCAGCAGCAAAGGGGGAAGACGGACCCACCCCCACACCGGGGAGCTGTTTTTT
CASSKGGRRTHPHTGELFF
>TRBJ2-1|TRBD1|many|TRBV29-1
TGCAGCACGACAGGGGGCGACGCTGAGCAGTTCTTC
CSTTGGDAEQFF
>TRBJ2-1|TRBD1|many|TRBV7-9
TGTGCCAGCAGCAACCGACAGGGGAGCTCCTACAATGAGCAGTTCTTC
CASSNRQGSSYNEQFF
>TRBJ1-1|NA|NA|TRBV28
TGTGCCAGCAGTGCGGCACAGCTAAGAGCTTTCTTT
CASSAAQLRAFF